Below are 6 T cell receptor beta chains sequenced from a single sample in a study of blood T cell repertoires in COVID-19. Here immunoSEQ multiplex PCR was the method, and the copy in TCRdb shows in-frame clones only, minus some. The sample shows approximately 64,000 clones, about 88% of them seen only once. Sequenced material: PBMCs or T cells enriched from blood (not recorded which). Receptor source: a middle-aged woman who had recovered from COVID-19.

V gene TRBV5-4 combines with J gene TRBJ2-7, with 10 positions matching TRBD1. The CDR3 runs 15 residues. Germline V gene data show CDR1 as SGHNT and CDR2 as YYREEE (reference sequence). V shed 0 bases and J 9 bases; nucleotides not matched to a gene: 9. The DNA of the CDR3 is TGTGCCAGCAGCTTGGCACCAGGGACAGGGGAGGTGCAGTACTTC. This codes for CASSLAPGTGEVQYF.

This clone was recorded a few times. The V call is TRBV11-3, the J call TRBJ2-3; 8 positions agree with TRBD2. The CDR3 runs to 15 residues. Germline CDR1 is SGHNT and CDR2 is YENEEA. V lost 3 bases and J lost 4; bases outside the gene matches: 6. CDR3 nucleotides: TGTGCCAGCAGCTTCTCCGGGGGGGCCTCAGATACGCAGTATTTT. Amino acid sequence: CASSFSGGASDTQYF.

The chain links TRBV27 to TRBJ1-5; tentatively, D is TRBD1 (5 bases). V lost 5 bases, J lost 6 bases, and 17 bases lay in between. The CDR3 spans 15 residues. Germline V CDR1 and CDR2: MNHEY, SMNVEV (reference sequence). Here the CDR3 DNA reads TGTGCCAGCAGTCCCCGGGCCCGGGGGGGTCAGCCCCAGCATTTT. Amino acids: CASSPRARGGQPQHF.

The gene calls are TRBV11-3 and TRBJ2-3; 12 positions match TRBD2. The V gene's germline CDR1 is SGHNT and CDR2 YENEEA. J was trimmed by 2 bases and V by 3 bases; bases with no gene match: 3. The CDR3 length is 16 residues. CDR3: CASSFASGGVTDTQYF. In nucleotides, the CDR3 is TGTGCCAGCAGCTTTGCTAGCGGGGGGGTCACAGATACGCAGTATTTT.

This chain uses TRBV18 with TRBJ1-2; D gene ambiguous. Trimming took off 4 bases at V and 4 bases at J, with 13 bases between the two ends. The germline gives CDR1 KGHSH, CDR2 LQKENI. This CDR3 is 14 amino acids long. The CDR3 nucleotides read TGTGCCAGCTCACTCGAATCACGGAGCTATGGCTACACCTTC. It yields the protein CASSLESRSYGYTF.

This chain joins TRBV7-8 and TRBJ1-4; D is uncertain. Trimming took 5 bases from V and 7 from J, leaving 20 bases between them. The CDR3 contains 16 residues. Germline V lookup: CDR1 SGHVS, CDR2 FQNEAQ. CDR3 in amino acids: CASSLRFLDAGEKLFF. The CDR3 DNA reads TGTGCCAGCAGCCTAAGGTTTTTGGATGCGGGTGAAAAACTGTTTTTT.